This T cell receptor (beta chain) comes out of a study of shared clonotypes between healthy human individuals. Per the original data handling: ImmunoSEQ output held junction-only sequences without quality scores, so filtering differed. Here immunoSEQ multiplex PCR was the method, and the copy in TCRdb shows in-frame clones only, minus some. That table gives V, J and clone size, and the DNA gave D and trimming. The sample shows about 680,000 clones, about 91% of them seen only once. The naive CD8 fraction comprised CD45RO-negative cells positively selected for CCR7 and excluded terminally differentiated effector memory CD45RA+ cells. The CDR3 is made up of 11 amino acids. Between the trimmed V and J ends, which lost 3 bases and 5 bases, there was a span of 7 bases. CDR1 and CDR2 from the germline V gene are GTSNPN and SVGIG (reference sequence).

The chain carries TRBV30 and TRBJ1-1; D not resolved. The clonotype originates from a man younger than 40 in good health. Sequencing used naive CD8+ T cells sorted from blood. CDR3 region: CAWSGLTEAFF. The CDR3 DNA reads TGTGCCTGGAGCGGGTTAACTGAAGCTTTCTTT.